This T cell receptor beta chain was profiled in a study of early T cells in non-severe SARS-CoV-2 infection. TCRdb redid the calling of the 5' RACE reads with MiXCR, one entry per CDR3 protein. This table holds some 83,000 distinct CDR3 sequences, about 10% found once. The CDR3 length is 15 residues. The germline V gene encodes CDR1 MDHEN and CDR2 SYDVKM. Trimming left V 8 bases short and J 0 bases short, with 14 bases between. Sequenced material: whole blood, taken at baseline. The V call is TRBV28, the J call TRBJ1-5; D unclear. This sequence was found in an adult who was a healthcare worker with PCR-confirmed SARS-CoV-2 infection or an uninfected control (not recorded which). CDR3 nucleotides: TGTGCCAGCCTTTCATTTTCCTATAGCAATCAGCCCCAGCATTTT. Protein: CASLSFSYSNQPQHF.